This entry lists 23 T cell receptor beta chains sequenced from one sample in a study of CD8+ T cells in alopecia areata. Reverse transcription of extracted RNA yielded cDNA, which provided the sequencing template. TCRdb keeps only in-frame clones here, not all; method: immunoSEQ multiplex PCR. The sample lists approximately 180,000 clones; over 50% were seen once. The specimen comprised CD4+ T cells sorted from blood, sampled at week 0. The receptor source for this set is a human donor with alopecia areata.

V gene TRBV6-4 combines with J gene TRBJ1-2; tentatively, D is TRBD1 (5 bases). The CDR3 has 15 amino acids. V lost 6 bases and J 5 bases, leaving 19 bases between the germline ends. Per the germline V gene, CDR1 is MRHNA and CDR2 is SNTAGT. The CDR3 spells CASRPPGKGSYGYTF. The CDR3 nucleotides are TGTGCCAGCAGGCCCCCAGGGAAGGGTTCTTATGGCTACACCTTC.

The V call is TRBV29-1, the J call TRBJ2-3, with D possibly being TRBD1 (5 bases). Germline CDR1 is SQVTM and CDR2 is ANQGSEA. This CDR3 is 17 amino acids long. With 4 bases removed from V and 1 base from J, the gap between germline ends came to 21 bases. The CDR3 reads CSVATQTASSGTDTQYF. CDR3 DNA: TGCAGCGTTGCGACCCAGACAGCGTCCTCTGGCACAGATACGCAGTATTTT.

The sample holds a few counts of this clone. V is TRBV11-2 and J is TRBJ2-1; weak D call: TRBD2 (6 bases). The V end was cut by 3 bases, the J end by 2 bases, with 11 bases between. The CDR3 totals 15 residues. Germline values: CDR1 SGHAT, CDR2 FQNNGV. As DNA, the CDR3 is TGTGCCAGCAGCTTGCTAGCGAATACCTACAATGAGCAGTTCTTC. Protein: CASSLLANTYNEQFF.

Notes on this clone: Other DNA sequences within the sample encode an identical CDR3. The chain carries TRBV7-2 and TRBJ1-2; D is unresolved. Germline V gives CDR1 SGHTA, CDR2 FQGNSA. V was pared by 1 base and J by 0 bases, with 6 bases between. CDR3 length equals 14 residues. CDR3: CASSLGSTNYGYTF. The CDR3, as DNA: TGTGCCAGCAGCTTAGGGTCCACTAACTATGGCTACACCTTC.

The V gene is TRBV11-3, the J gene TRBJ2-1; the D gene is possibly TRBD2 (5 bases). V was cut by 4 bases and J by 3 bases, with 7 bases left in between. The CDR3 covers 13 residues. Germline V gene lookup returns CDR1 SGHNT and CDR2 YENEEA. CDR3 nucleotide sequence: TGTGCCAGCAGCTCGGGAATCTACAATGAGCAGTTCTTC. Encoded protein: CASSSGIYNEQFF. Full variable domain (rest looked up from reference TRBV11-3 and TRBJ2-1): EAGVVQSPRYKIIEKKQPVAFWCNPISGHNTLYWYLQNLGQGPELLIRYENEEAVDDSQLPKDRFSAERLKGVDSTLKIQPAELGDSAVYLCASSSGIYNEQFFGPGTRLTVL.

V and J are TRBV29-1 and TRBJ2-7; D possibly uses TRBD1 or TRBD2 (7 bases each). The V gene's germline CDR1 is SQVTM and CDR2 ANQGSEA. V shed 6 bases and J shed 3 bases, with 18 bases lying between them. CDR3 length: 14 amino acids. CDR3 nucleotide sequence: TGCAGCGTGAGGAAAGACAGGGAGGGCTACGAGCAGTACTTC. This sequence encodes CSVRKDREGYEQYF.

This chain joins TRBV20-1 and TRBJ2-7; perhaps TRBD2 as D (6 bases). Germline CDR1 reads DFQATT; CDR2 reads SNEGSKA (reference sequence). There are 11 residues in the CDR3. Trimming removed 6 bases from V and 6 bases from J, with 12 bases in between. Here the CDR3 reads CSAILAREQYF. CDR3 in DNA: TGCAGTGCGATACTAGCCCGCGAGCAGTACTTC.

The rearrangement uses TRBV29-1 and TRBJ1-1; 8 bases fit TRBD1. There are 11 residues in the CDR3. Trimming cost V 7 bases and J 4 bases; bases outside gene matches: 2. Germline V CDR1 and CDR2: SQVTM, ANQGSEA. The CDR3 coding sequence is TGCAGCGGTGACAGGGGCACTGAAGCTTTCTTT. Translated: CSGDRGTEAFF.

There are a few counts of this clone. Its ends do not fully match the called genes, so a read error is possible. CDR3 coding DNA: TGTGCCAGCAGTTACTCAGCGACTCCAAGCAGTCAGCCCCAGCATTTT. The encoded protein is CASSYSATPSSQPQHF. The V gene is TRBV6-5, the J gene TRBJ1-5; D unresolved. CDR1 and CDR2 from the germline V gene are MNHEY and SVGAGI. There are 16 residues in the CDR3.

This clone was seen just once. The V call is TRBV5-1, the J call TRBJ2-1, with 7 bases fitting TRBD1. Germline-derived CDR1 and CDR2 are SGHRS and YFSETQ. The CDR3 has 13 residues. J lost 9 bases, V lost 2 bases, and 5 bases had no gene match. CDR3 sequence reads: CASSLRAGGEQFF. The DNA of the CDR3 is TGCGCCAGCAGCTTACGGGCAGGGGGTGAGCAGTTCTTC.

This clone has more than one count but fewer than ten. The rearrangement uses TRBV7-6 and TRBJ2-5; 10 bases fit TRBD1. The V and J ends lost 6 bases and 2 bases, in that order; junction bases with no gene match: 6. Per the germline V gene, CDR1 is SGHVS and CDR2 is FNYEAQ. The length of the CDR3 is 15 residues. CDR3 DNA sequence: TGTGCCAGCAGAAAAGGGACAGGGGTTCAAGAGACCCAGTACTTC. Its translation is CASRKGTGVQETQYF.

As concerns this clone: The identical CDR3 is also encoded by other nucleotide sequences in the sample. This chain uses TRBV4-2 with TRBJ2-5, with no clear D. The CDR3 totals 12 residues. Germline loops: CDR1 LGHNA, CDR2 YNFKEQ. V lost 0 bases, J lost 5 bases, and 4 bases lay in between. The DNA for the CDR3 is TGTGCCAGCAGCCAAGATAGGGAGACCCAGTACTTC. Translation: CASSQDRETQYF.

The chain links TRBV29-1 to TRBJ1-2; 10 bases line up with TRBD1. The junction had 10 bases not matched to a gene; V was cut back by 4 bases and J by 5 bases. CDR3 size: 15 residues. Germline CDR1 reads SQVTM; CDR2 reads ANQGSEA. The DNA for the CDR3 is TGCAGCGTTGGGGCTGGGGGACAGGGGTTATATGGCTACACCTTC. Translation gives CSVGAGGQGLYGYTF.

The V and J genes are TRBV18 and TRBJ1-2; D gene unclear. Germline V gene lookup returns CDR1 KGHSH and CDR2 LQKENI. This CDR3 region has 13 residues. V was trimmed by 2 bases and J by 8 bases, leaving 12 bases between them. For the CDR3, the DNA is TGTGCCAGCTCACCAGACCGAATGGGGGGCTACACCTTC. Its translation is CASSPDRMGGYTF.

This clone has just a few counts. This CDR3 is also generated by other DNA sequences in the sample. The chain has TRBV5-1 and TRBJ2-7, with TRBD1 matching over 8 bases. The CDR3 runs 14 residues. Germline V gives CDR1 SGHRS, CDR2 YFSETQ. Trimming removed 3 bases from V and 1 base from J; junction bases left unmatched: 3. For the CDR3, the DNA is TGCGCCAGCAGCTCTCGGACAGGGTCCTACGAGCAGTACTTC. This encodes CASSSRTGSYEQYF. The complete variable domain, with remaining parts taken from reference TRBV5-1 and TRBJ2-7, reads KAGVTQTPRYLIKTRGQQVTLSCSPISGHRSVSWYQQTPGQGLQFLFEYFSETQRNKGNFPGRFSGRQFSNSRSEMNVSTLELGDSALYLCASSSRTGSYEQYFGPGTRLTVT.

The chain combines TRBV2 with TRBJ2-1; no clear D gene. Germline V gene lookup returns CDR1 SNHLY and CDR2 FYNNEI. This CDR3 contains 13 residues. Trimming left V 7 bases short and J 11 bases short, with 18 bases between. In DNA form, the CDR3 reads TGTGCCAGCACCGCCGACCGATCAATGAAGCAGTTCTTC. It codes for CASTADRSMKQFF.

The rearrangement joins TRBV6-5 to TRBJ2-3; 9 nucleotides agree with TRBD2. The ends lost 4 bases at V and 1 base at J; junction bases unmatched: 3. The CDR3 sequence is 15 residues long. The germline CDR1 and CDR2 sequences are MNHEY and SVGAGI. CDR3 sequence (DNA): TGTGCCAGCAGTTTGAAGCGGGGGGGCACAGATACGCAGTATTTT. This codes for CASSLKRGGTDTQYF.

This clone was observed a few times. The chain has TRBV7-2 and TRBJ1-2; 11 bases agree with TRBD1. CDR1 is SGHTA and CDR2 is FQGNSA in the germline V gene. CDR3 length equals 14 residues. Unmatched junction bases numbered 2, after V lost 6 bases and J lost 2 bases. The CDR3 coding sequence is TGTGCCAGCAGTCGGGACAGGGGGAACTATGGCTACACCTTC. Translated, it gives CASSRDRGNYGYTF.

The chain uses TRBV5-1 and TRBJ1-2, with TRBD1 as a possible D gene (5 bases). CDR3 size: 13 residues. Looked up from germline, CDR1 is SGHRS and CDR2 is YFSETQ. Between the trimmed V and J ends, which lost 0 bases and 7 bases, there was a span of 10 bases. The CDR3 here is CASSLVGVGGYTF. The CDR3 bases are TGCGCCAGCAGCTTGGTAGGGGTTGGTGGCTACACCTTC.

The J gene is TRBJ2-1, the V gene TRBV7-9; 13 nucleotides agree with TRBD2. The V gene's germline CDR1 is SEHNR and CDR2 FQNEAQ (reference sequence). The CDR3 consists of 16 residues. V lost 4 bases, J lost 8 bases, and 8 bases stayed unmatched. CDR3 DNA: TGTGCCAGCAGCTCACTAGCGGGGGGGCCAATTGATGAGCAGTTCTTC. As protein: CASSSLAGGPIDEQFF. The full variable domain, its missing parts supplied by reference TRBV7-9 and TRBJ2-1, is DTGVSQNPRHKITKRGQNVTFRCDPISEHNRLYWYRQTLGQGPEFLTYFQNEAQLEKSRLLSDRFSAERPKGSFSTLEIQRTEQGDSAMYLCASSSLAGGPIDEQFFGPGTRLTVL.

This chain connects TRBV4-1 to TRBJ2-1, with 7 positions matching TRBD1. With 2 bases clipped from V and 2 bases from J, the junction kept 12 bases outside the gene matches. CDR3 length: 18 residues. From germline, CDR1 is MGHRA and CDR2 YSYEKL. The CDR3 bases are TGCGCCAGCAGCCAACCCCTCCCCCGGACAGGCCCCTACAATGAGCAGTTCTTC. Protein product: CASSQPLPRTGPYNEQFF.

This clone was detected only a few times. V usage is TRBV18 and J usage is TRBJ1-6; 7 bases fit TRBD1. The germline V gene encodes CDR1 KGHSH and CDR2 LQKENI. The J segment lost 7 bases and the V segment lost 2 bases, leaving 5 bases of the junction unmatched. The CDR3 sequence is 15 residues long. The DNA for the CDR3 is TGTGCCAGCTCACCAGACCAGGGGGGCAATTCACCCCTCCACTTT. It codes for CASSPDQGGNSPLHF. Full variable domain (rest looked up from reference TRBV18 and TRBJ1-6): NAGVMQNPRHLVRRRGQEARLRCSPMKGHSHVYWYRQLPEEGLKFMVYLQKENIIDESGMPKERFSAEFPKEGPSILRIQQVVRGDSAAYFCASSPDQGGNSPLHFGNGTRLTVT.

The chain combines TRBV30 with TRBJ2-5, with 8 bases identical to TRBD1. This CDR3 has 13 residues. Per the germline V gene, CDR1 is GTSNPN and CDR2 is SVGIG (reference sequence). V lost 1 base, J lost 5 bases, and 3 bases stayed unmatched. CDR3 coding DNA: TGTGCCTGGAGTGCAGGGGGCTTCGAGACCCAGTACTTC. Its translation is CAWSAGGFETQYF.